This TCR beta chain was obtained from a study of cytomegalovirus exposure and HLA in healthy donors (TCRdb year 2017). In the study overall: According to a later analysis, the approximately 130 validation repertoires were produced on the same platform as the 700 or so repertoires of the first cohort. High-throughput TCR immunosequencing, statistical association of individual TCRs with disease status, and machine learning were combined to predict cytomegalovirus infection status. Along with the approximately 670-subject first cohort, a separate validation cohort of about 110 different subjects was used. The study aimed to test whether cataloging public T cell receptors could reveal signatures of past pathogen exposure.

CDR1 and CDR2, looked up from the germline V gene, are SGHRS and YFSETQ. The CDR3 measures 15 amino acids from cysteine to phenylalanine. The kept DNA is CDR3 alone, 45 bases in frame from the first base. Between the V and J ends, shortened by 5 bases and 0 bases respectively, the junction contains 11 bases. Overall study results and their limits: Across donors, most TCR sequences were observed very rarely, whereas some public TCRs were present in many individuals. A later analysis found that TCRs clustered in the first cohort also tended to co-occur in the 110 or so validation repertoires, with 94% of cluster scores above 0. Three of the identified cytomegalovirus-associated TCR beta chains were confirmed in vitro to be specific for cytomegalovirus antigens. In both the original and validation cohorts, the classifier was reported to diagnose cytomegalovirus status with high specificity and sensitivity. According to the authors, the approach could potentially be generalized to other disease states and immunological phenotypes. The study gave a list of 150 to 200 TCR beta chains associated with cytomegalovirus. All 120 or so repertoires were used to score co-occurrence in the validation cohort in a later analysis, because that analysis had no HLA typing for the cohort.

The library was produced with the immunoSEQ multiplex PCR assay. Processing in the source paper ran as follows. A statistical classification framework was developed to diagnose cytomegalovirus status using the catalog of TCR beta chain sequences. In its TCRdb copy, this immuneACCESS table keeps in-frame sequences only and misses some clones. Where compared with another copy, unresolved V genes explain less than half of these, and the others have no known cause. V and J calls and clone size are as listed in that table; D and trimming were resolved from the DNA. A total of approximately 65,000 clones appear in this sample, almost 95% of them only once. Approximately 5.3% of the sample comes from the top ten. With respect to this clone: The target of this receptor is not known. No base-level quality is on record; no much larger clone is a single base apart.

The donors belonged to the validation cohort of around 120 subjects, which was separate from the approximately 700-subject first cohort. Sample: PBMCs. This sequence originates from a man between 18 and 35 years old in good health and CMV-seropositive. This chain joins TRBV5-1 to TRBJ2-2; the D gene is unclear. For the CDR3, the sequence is CASSTREANTGELFF. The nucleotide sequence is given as TGCGCCAGCAGTACCCGAGAAGCGAACACCGGGGAGCTGTTTTTT.